This TCR beta chain was obtained from a study of blood T cell repertoires in COVID-19. Trimming pared 5 bases from V and 0 bases from J, leaving 10 bases between. The V gene's germline CDR1 is MDHEN and CDR2 SYDVKM. This CDR3 is 14 amino acids long. The repertoire was sequenced with immunoSEQ multiplex PCR; TCRdb's copy has only in-frame clones and lacks some. The table records 140,000 or so clones, 65% to 90% of them present only once. Sequencing was carried out using peripheral blood. The sequence derives from a human donor in a cohort sampled during active COVID-19. V gene TRBV28 combines with J gene TRBJ1-1, with TRBD1 as a possible D gene (6 bases). The CDR3 bases are TGTGCCAGCAGTGTACAGGGATTGAACACTGAAGCTTTCTTT. This encodes CASSVQGLNTEAFF.